What follows are 23 T cell receptor beta chains derived from one specimen sequenced in a study of control samples from healthy donors and cancer patients. Measured with immunoSEQ multiplex PCR; TCRdb has only the in-frame clones, and not every one. The sample carries 150,000 to 200,000 clones, roughly 92% recorded once. Sequencing was done on a sample of blood. The source of these receptors is a young man in good health.

The V gene is TRBV5-1, the J gene TRBJ2-5; D unresolved. With 5 bases removed from V and 5 bases from J, the gap between germline ends came to 19 bases. Per the germline V gene, CDR1 is SGHRS and CDR2 is YFSETQ. The CDR3 has 15 residues. CDR3 residues: CASRFGIWAPETQYF. DNA for the CDR3: TGCGCCAGCAGATTTGGAATCTGGGCCCCGGAGACCCAGTACTTC.

This clone was observed once. The chain couples TRBV3-1 (or the pseudogene TRBV3-2) to TRBJ2-7; TRBD1 matches at 9 bases. The trim removed 4 bases at V and 5 bases at J, leaving 6 bases unmatched. CDR1 is LGHDT, CDR2 YNNKEL, per germline (reference sequence). The CDR3 length is 14 residues. The CDR3 bases are TGTGCCAGCAGCCCGGGACAGGGAATCGACGAGCAGTACTTC. Its translation is CASSPGQGIDEQYF.

The chain joins TRBV5-1 to TRBJ2-5; D is possibly TRBD2 (6 bases). CDR3 size: 16 residues. Germline V gene data show CDR1 as SGHRS and CDR2 as YFSETQ. Deletions cut 1 base from V and 2 bases from J, with 15 bases between. The CDR3 DNA sequence: TGCGCCAGCAGCTTGTATAGAGGAGGGGTTCAAGAGACCCAGTACTTC. Translated: CASSLYRGGVQETQYF.

The chain uses TRBV7-9 and TRBJ1-1; D is unclear. Per germline, CDR1 SEHNR and CDR2 FQNEAQ (reference sequence). V shed 2 bases and J shed 4 bases, with 11 bases lying between them. The CDR3 spans 14 residues. For the CDR3, the DNA is TGTGCCAGCAGCTTAAGTGTGGGTACCACTGAAGCTTTCTTT. It yields the protein CASSLSVGTTEAFF. The full variable domain, in which reference TRBV7-9 and TRBJ1-1 provide the parts outside the CDR3, is DTGVSQNPRHKITKRGQNVTFRCDPISEHNRLYWYRQTLGQGPEFLTYFQNEAQLEKSRLLSDRFSAERPKGSFSTLEIQRTEQGDSAMYLCASSLSVGTTEAFFGQGTRLTVV.

V gene TRBV30 combines with J gene TRBJ1-1; D gene uncertain. CDR3 length: 13 amino acids. The germline CDR1 and CDR2 sequences are GTSNPN and SVGIG (reference sequence). Trimming took 3 bases from V and 1 from J, leaving 9 bases between them. The CDR3 sequence is CAWSARRNTEAFF. The CDR3 DNA reads TGTGCCTGGAGCGCAAGACGGAACACTGAAGCTTTCTTT.

The chain has TRBV15 and TRBJ2-7; unclear D gene. Trimming stripped 0 bases from V and 5 bases from J, with 5 bases between. This CDR3 has 12 residues. The germline CDR1 and CDR2 sequences are LNHNV and YYDKDF (reference sequence). The CDR3 nucleotides read TGTGCCACCAGCAGAGAGGGGAACGAGCAGTACTTC. It is translated as CATSREGNEQYF.

V usage is TRBV18 and J usage is TRBJ1-1; D is unclear. This CDR3 comprises 16 residues. V lost 0 bases, J lost 3 bases, and 14 bases lay in between. Germline CDR1 is KGHSH and CDR2 is LQKENI. The chain's CDR3 is CASSPPGMQQDTEAFF. The CDR3 coding sequence is TGTGCCAGCTCACCACCGGGGATGCAGCAGGACACTGAAGCTTTCTTT. The entire variable domain, with the rest obtained from reference TRBV18 and TRBJ1-1, is as follows: NAGVMQNPRHLVRRRGQEARLRCSPMKGHSHVYWYRQLPEEGLKFMVYLQKENIIDESGMPKERFSAEFPKEGPSILRIQQVVRGDSAAYFCASSPPGMQQDTEAFFGQGTRLTVV.

The rearrangement links TRBV2 to TRBJ2-4, with D possibly matching TRBD1 (6 bases). Germline V gene sequence: CDR1 SNHLY, CDR2 FYNNEI. This CDR3 is built from 13 residues. V gave up 11 bases and J gave up 2 bases, with 13 bases separating them. The CDR3 bases are TGTGCCGGGGCCACAGGGTCCAAAAACATTCAGTACTTC. As protein: CAGATGSKNIQYF.

The V gene is TRBV27, the J gene TRBJ1-1; 12 bases align to TRBD1. From germline, CDR1 is MNHEY and CDR2 SMNVEV (reference sequence). The CDR3 has 18 residues. V shed 3 bases, J shed 4 bases, and the junction held 12 bases outside the gene matches. The CDR3 spells CASSFLAGTGGRGTEAFF. CDR3 nucleotides: TGTGCCAGCAGTTTTTTGGCCGGGACAGGGGGCCGGGGCACTGAAGCTTTCTTT.

The CDR3 reads CSVDGLADTDTQYF. The CDR3 DNA is TGCAGCGTTGACGGGCTAGCGGATACAGATACGCAGTATTTT. The chain links TRBV29-1 to TRBJ2-3; 7 nucleotides agree with TRBD2. The CDR3 loop spans 14 amino acids. Germline CDR1 reads SQVTM; CDR2 reads ANQGSEA. V lost 3 bases to trimming and J lost 3 bases; unmatched junction nucleotides: 6.

V gene TRBV7-9 combines with J gene TRBJ1-1; no clear D gene. Deletions cut 5 bases from V and 4 bases from J, with 2 bases between. Per the germline V gene, CDR1 is SEHNR and CDR2 is FQNEAQ (reference sequence). This CDR3 is 10 amino acids long. The CDR3 protein is CASSSTEAFF. CDR3 sequence (DNA): TGTGCCAGCAGCAGCACTGAAGCTTTCTTT.

This chain uses TRBV4-3 with TRBJ1-3; D unclear. V was pared by 1 base and J by 4 bases, with 14 bases between. The germline gives CDR1 LGHNA, CDR2 YSLEER. The CDR3 covers 16 residues. CDR3 DNA sequence: TGCGCCAGCAGCCAAGCCTGGGCCGGGCCCGGAAACACCATATATTTT. It codes for CASSQAWAGPGNTIYF.

The chain uses TRBV6-1 and TRBJ1-2; TRBD1 might be the D (5 bases). The V end lost 0 bases, the J end lost 5 bases, and 13 bases lay between the germline ends. This CDR3 spans 15 amino acids. CDR1 is MNHNS, CDR2 SASEGT, per germline. CDR3 bases: TGTGCCAGCAGTGAAGCGCCCAGGGAGGGGTATGGCTACACCTTC. This translates into CASSEAPREGYGYTF.

This clone was seen once. J is TRBJ2-1 and V is TRBV19; maybe TRBD2 (6 bases). The CDR3 length is 14 residues. V was clipped by 6 bases and J by 2 bases, with 11 bases between them. Germline loops: CDR1 LNHDA, CDR2 SQIVND (reference sequence). CDR3 amino acids: CASRSSGPYNEQFF. The CDR3 nucleotides read TGTGCCAGTAGGTCGAGCGGGCCCTACAATGAGCAGTTCTTC.

As regards this clone: One junction end does not reproduce the germline sequence, and a read error may be involved. This sequence joins TRBV29-1 and TRBJ2-5; perhaps TRBD2 as D (6 bases). The CDR3 is 13 residues long. CDR1 and CDR2 (germline): SQVTM, ANQGSEA. The CDR3 DNA reads TGCAGCGCCCTGAGGGGACTCCAAGGGACCCAGTACTTC. It encodes CSALRGLQGTQYF. Variable domain in full (rest from reference TRBV29-1 and TRBJ2-5): SAVISQKPSRDICQRGTSLTIQCQVDSQVTMMFWYRQQPGQSLTLIATANQGSEATYESGFVIDKFPISRPNLTFSTLTVSNMSPEDSSIYLCSALRGLQGTQYFGPGTRLLVL.

The chain combines TRBV28 with TRBJ2-7; TRBD1 matches at 7 bases. Germline trimming cut 2 bases from V and 0 bases from J; bases unmatched to any gene: 4. Germline assignment: CDR1 MDHEN and CDR2 SYDVKM. This CDR3 is 15 amino acids long. The CDR3 reads CASSLEQGNSYEQYF. CDR3 bases: TGTGCCAGCAGTTTAGAACAGGGGAACTCCTACGAGCAGTACTTC.

J is TRBJ1-1 and V is TRBV6-5, with TRBD1 identical over 8 bases. The germline gives CDR1 MNHEY, CDR2 SVGAGI. The CDR3 loop spans 14 amino acids. V shed 2 bases and J 4 bases; nucleotides not matched to a gene: 3. CDR3 region: CASSYRTGGTEAFF. In DNA form, the CDR3 reads TGTGCCAGCAGTTACCGAACAGGGGGCACTGAAGCTTTCTTT.

CDR3 in DNA: TGCGCCAGCGGACTAGCGGTTAGCACAGATACGCAGTATTTT. It translates to CASGLAVSTDTQYF. The chain uses TRBV4-1 and TRBJ2-3; 10 bases are shared with TRBD2. Germline CDR1 is MGHRA and CDR2 is YSYEKL. V trimming: 8 bases; J trimming: 0 bases; junction bases outside the gene matches: 2. The CDR3 consists of 14 residues.

The V call is TRBV6-6, the J call TRBJ2-1; no reliable D call. V lost 5 bases, J lost 0 bases, and 11 bases lay in between. The CDR3 has 15 residues. CDR1 and CDR2 (germline): MNHNY, SVGAGI (reference sequence). For the CDR3, the DNA is TGTGCCAGCAGTCTCGAACTGAGCTCCTACAATGAGCAGTTCTTC. Its translation is CASSLELSSYNEQFF.

A single count supports this clone. The chain employs TRBV19 and TRBJ2-2; 9 nucleotides line up with TRBD2. J lost 6 bases, V lost 7 bases, and 9 bases had no gene match. CDR1 is LNHDA, CDR2 SQIVND, per germline (reference sequence). CDR3 length equals 15 residues. CDR3 nucleotide sequence: TGTGCCAGTACCCAATGGGCTAGCGGGGCCGGGGAGCTGTTTTTT. Its translation is CASTQWASGAGELFF.

This chain joins TRBV4-3 and TRBJ1-6; maybe TRBD1 (5 bases). CDR1 and CDR2 from the germline V gene are LGHNA and YSLEER. The length of the CDR3 is 14 residues. V was trimmed by 4 bases and J by 7 bases, leaving 11 bases between them. CDR3 loop: CASSPQGLNSPLHF. The CDR3 nucleotides read TGCGCCAGCAGCCCGCAGGGTCTGAATTCACCCCTCCACTTT.

CDR3 DNA: TGTGCCATCAGTGAACCGAGACCCGGGACGCCCGGCTACACCTTC. It translates to CAISEPRPGTPGYTF. The V gene is TRBV10-3, the J gene TRBJ1-2, with D perhaps TRBD1 (5 bases). Trimming cost V 3 bases and J 8 bases, with 19 bases left between them. The CDR3 length is 15 residues. CDR1 and CDR2 (germline): ENHRY, SYGVKD.

V gene TRBV29-1 combines with J gene TRBJ2-3; tentative D call: TRBD2 (7 bases). The CDR3 spans 13 residues. Germline V CDR1 and CDR2: SQVTM, ANQGSEA. CDR3 nucleotides: TGCAGTCTTAGGGGGGGCTTACAAGATACGCAGTATTTT. It encodes CSLRGGLQDTQYF.